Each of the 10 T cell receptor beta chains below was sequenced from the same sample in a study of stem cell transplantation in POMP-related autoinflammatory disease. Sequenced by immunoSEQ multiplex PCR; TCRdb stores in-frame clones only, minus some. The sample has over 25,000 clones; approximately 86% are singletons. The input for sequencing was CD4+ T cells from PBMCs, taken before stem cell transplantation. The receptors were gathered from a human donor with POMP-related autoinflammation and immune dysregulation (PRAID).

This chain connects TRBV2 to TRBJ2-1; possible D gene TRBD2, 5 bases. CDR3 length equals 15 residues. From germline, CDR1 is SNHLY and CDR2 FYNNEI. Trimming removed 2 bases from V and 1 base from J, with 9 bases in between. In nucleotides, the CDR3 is TGTGCCAGCAGTGAACGCGGGCTGTCCTACAATGAGCAGTTCTTC. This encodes CASSERGLSYNEQFF.

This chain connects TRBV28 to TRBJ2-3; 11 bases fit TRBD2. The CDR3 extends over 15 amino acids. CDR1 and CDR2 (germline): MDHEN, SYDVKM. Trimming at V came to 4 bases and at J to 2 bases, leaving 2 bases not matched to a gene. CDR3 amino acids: CASSSLAGATDTQYF. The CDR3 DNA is TGTGCCAGCAGTTCACTAGCGGGAGCCACAGATACGCAGTATTTT. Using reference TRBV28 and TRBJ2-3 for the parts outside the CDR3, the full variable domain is DVKVTQSSRYLVKRTGEKVFLECVQDMDHENMFWYRQDPGLGLRLIYFSYDVKMKEKGDIPEGYSVSREKKERFSLILESASTNQTSMYLCASSSLAGATDTQYFGPGTRLTVL.

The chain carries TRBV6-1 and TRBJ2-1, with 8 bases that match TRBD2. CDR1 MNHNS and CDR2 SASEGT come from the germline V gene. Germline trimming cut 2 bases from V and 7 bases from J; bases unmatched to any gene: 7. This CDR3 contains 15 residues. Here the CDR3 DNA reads TGTGCCAGCAGTGAAATCGGGGGGGCTCGGAATGAGCAGTTCTTC. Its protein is CASSEIGGARNEQFF.

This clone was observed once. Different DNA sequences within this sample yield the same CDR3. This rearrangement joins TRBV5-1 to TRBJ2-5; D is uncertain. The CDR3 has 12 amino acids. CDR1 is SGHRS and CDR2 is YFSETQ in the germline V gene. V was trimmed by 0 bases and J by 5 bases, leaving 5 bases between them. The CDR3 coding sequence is TGCGCCAGCAGCTTGGGACGGGAGACCCAGTACTTC. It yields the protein CASSLGRETQYF.

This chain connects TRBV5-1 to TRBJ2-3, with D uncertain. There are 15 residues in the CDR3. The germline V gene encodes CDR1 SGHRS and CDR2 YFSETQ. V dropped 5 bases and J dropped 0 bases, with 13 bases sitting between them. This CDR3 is CASRMIRTSTDTQYF. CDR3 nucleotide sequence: TGCGCCAGCAGGATGATCCGAACTAGCACAGATACGCAGTATTTT. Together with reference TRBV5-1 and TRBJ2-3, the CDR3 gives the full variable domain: KAGVTQTPRYLIKTRGQQVTLSCSPISGHRSVSWYQQTPGQGLQFLFEYFSETQRNKGNFPGRFSGRQFSNSRSEMNVSTLELGDSALYLCASRMIRTSTDTQYFGPGTRLTVL.

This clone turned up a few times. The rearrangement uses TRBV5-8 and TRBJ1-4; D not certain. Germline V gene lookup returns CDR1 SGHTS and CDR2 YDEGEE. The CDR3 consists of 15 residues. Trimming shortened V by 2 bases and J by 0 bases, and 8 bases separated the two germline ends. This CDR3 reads CASSFYPATNEKLFF. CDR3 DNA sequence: TGTGCCAGCAGCTTTTACCCCGCAACTAATGAAAAACTGTTTTTT.

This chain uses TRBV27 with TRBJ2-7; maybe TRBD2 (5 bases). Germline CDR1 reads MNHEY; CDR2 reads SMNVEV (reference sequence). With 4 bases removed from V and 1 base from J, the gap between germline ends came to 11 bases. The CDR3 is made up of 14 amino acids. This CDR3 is CASSSMSGSYEQYF. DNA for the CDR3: TGTGCCAGCAGTTCGATGTCGGGGTCCTACGAGCAGTACTTC.

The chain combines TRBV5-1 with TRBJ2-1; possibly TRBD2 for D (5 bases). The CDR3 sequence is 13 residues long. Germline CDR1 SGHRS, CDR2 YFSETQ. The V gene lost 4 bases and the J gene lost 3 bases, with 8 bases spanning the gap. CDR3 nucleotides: TGCGCCAGCAGCATACTAGGCTACAATGAGCAGTTCTTC. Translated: CASSILGYNEQFF.

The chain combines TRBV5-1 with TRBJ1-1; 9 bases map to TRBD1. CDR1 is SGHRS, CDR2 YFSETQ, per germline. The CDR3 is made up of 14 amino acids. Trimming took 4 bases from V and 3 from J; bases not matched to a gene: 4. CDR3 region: CASSRGQGDTEAFF. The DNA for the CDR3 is TGCGCCAGCAGCCGGGGACAGGGAGACACTGAAGCTTTCTTT.

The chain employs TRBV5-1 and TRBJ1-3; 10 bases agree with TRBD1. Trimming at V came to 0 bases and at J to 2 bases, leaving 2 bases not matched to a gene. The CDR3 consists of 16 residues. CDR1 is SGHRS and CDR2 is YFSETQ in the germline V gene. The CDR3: CASSLGGQGTGNTIYF. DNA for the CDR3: TGCGCCAGCAGCTTGGGGGGACAGGGGACTGGAAACACCATATATTTT.